What follows are 32 T cell receptor beta chains derived from one specimen sequenced in a study of shared clonotypes between healthy human individuals. Measured with immunoSEQ multiplex PCR; TCRdb has only the in-frame clones, and not every one. The table shows fewer than 1.6 million clones, with about 98.5% occurring only once. Sequencing was performed on naive CD4+ T cells sorted from blood. Subset of the sample: CD45RA+ positively selected. The receptors shown here come from a man younger than 40 in good health.

This chain links TRBV19 with TRBJ2-2; 8 bases line up with TRBD2. The CDR3 contains 16 residues. J gave up 7 bases and V 3 bases, and 10 bases lay outside the gene matches. Germline V CDR1 and CDR2: LNHDA, SQIVND (reference sequence). Here the CDR3 reads CASSMGVAGTGGELFF. DNA for the CDR3: TGTGCCAGTAGTATGGGGGTAGCGGGAACCGGCGGGGAGCTGTTTTTT.

This rearrangement joins TRBV9 to TRBJ2-2; weak D call: TRBD2 (7 bases). Between the trimmed V and J ends, which lost 4 bases and 4 bases, there was a span of 17 bases. The germline V gene has CDR1 SGDLS and CDR2 YYNGEE. CDR3 length: 16 amino acids. The DNA for the CDR3 is TGTGCCAGCAGCCCACCGCCGCGGGGGCGCACCGGGGAGCTGTTTTTT. It yields the protein CASSPPPRGRTGELFF.

The genes are TRBV7-3 and TRBJ2-1; possibly TRBD2 for D (5 bases). Looked up from germline, CDR1 is SGHTA and CDR2 is FQGTGA. The V end lost 6 bases, the J end lost 8 bases, and 14 bases lay between the germline ends. CDR3 length: 13 residues. The CDR3 DNA reads TGTGCCAGCAGTTTGACGGACTCTCATGAGCAGTTCTTC. Protein product: CASSLTDSHEQFF.

The gene calls are TRBV7-9 and TRBJ1-2, with TRBD1 as a possible D gene (6 bases). This CDR3 comprises 11 residues. Germline loops: CDR1 SEHNR, CDR2 FQNEAQ (reference sequence). Written as DNA, the CDR3 is TGTATAAGTTCAGGGGACTATGGCTACACCTTC. It is translated as CISSGDYGYTF.

As concerns this clone: This sample includes further DNA sequences coding for the same CDR3. J is TRBJ1-5 and V is TRBV25-1; D gene ambiguous. CDR3 size: 15 residues. Germline CDR1 is MGHDK and CDR2 is SYGVNS. The V end lost 1 base, the J end lost 0 bases, and 7 bases lay between the germline ends. The CDR3 DNA reads as TGTGCCAGCAGTGAATCTGGGTATAGCAATCAGCCCCAGCATTTT. Translating it yields CASSESGYSNQPQHF. Supplemented by reference TRBV25-1 and TRBJ1-5, the full variable domain reads EADIYQTPRYLVIGTGKKITLECSQTMGHDKMYWYQQDPGMELHLIHYSYGVNSTEKGDLSSESTVSRIRTEHFPLTLESARPSHTSQYLCASSESGYSNQPQHFGDGTRLSIL.

This chain links TRBV5-1 with TRBJ2-1; tentatively, D is TRBD1 or TRBD2 (5 bases each). The CDR3 extends over 16 amino acids. Between the trimmed V and J ends, which lost 4 bases and 4 bases, there was a span of 18 bases. Per the germline V gene, CDR1 is SGHRS and CDR2 is YFSETQ. CDR3 sequence: CASSTSWGSSYNEQFF. CDR3 bases: TGCGCCAGCAGCACATCTTGGGGGTCATCTTACAATGAGCAGTTCTTC.

The chain employs TRBV6-5 and TRBJ1-1; D is uncertain. Trimming removed 5 bases from V and 7 bases from J, with 8 bases in between. CDR1 MNHEY and CDR2 SVGAGI come from the germline V gene. The CDR3 is 11 residues long. CDR3 residues: CASSLGFEAFF. DNA for the CDR3: TGTGCCAGCAGTCTCGGGTTTGAAGCTTTCTTT.

The chain has TRBV6-5 and TRBJ1-4; 10 bases fit TRBD1. Germline V gives CDR1 MNHEY, CDR2 SVGAGI. The CDR3 contains 15 residues. Losses at the gene ends were 6 bases for V and 8 bases for J; bases not matched to a gene: 9. The CDR3 sequence is CASSRGQGSREKLFF. The CDR3 DNA follows: TGTGCCAGCAGCAGGGGACAGGGGAGTAGGGAAAAACTGTTTTTT.

The chain joins TRBV5-1 to TRBJ2-7, with 8 positions matching TRBD2. V was pared by 2 bases and J by 5 bases, with 9 bases of the junction left unmatched. Per the germline V gene, CDR1 is SGHRS and CDR2 is YFSETQ. CDR3 length equals 15 residues. CDR3 protein: CASSFEAGASNEQYF. The CDR3 coding sequence is TGCGCCAGCAGCTTCGAAGCGGGAGCTTCCAACGAGCAGTACTTC.

This clone was found once. This chain links TRBV7-9 with TRBJ2-1; no clear D gene. The CDR3 runs to 12 residues. Germline lookup yields CDR1 SEHNR and CDR2 FQNEAQ (reference sequence). The CDR3 is CGTDQLNNEQFF. The CDR3 nucleotides are TGTGGCACGGACCAATTAAACAATGAGCAGTTCTTC. The whole variable domain, remainder taken from reference TRBV7-9 and TRBJ2-1, is DTGVSQNPRHKITKRGQNVTFRCDPISEHNRLYWYRQTLGQGPEFLTYFQNEAQLEKSRLLSDRFSAERPKGSFSTLEIQRTEQGDSAMYLCGTDQLNNEQFFGPGTRLTVL.

The gene calls are TRBV2 and TRBJ2-7; the D gene is possibly TRBD1 (5 bases). V was cut by 5 bases and J by 2 bases, with 19 bases left in between. CDR1 and CDR2 (germline): SNHLY, FYNNEI. The CDR3 is 16 amino acids. CDR3 DNA sequence: TGTGCCAGCAGTTTCGACAGAAGTCAATTTGCCTACGAGCAGTACTTC. It yields the protein CASSFDRSQFAYEQYF.

This clone was seen once. The identical CDR3 is also encoded by other nucleotide sequences in the sample. The chain recombines TRBV9 with TRBJ1-1; 7 nucleotides line up with TRBD1. J gave up 4 bases and V 0 bases, and 0 bases lay outside the gene matches. The CDR3 is 13 amino acids. In germline, CDR1 is SGDLS, CDR2 YYNGEE. CDR3 sequence (DNA): TGTGCCAGCAGCGTAGACAGGGGCACTGAAGCTTTCTTT. Protein sequence: CASSVDRGTEAFF.

The CDR3 coding sequence is TGTGCCAGCAGTGAAGGACAGTTCTATGGCTACACCTTC. Protein: CASSEGQFYGYTF. The chain is built from TRBV2 and TRBJ1-2; D might be TRBD1 (5 bases). The germline CDR1 and CDR2 sequences are SNHLY and FYNNEI. V shed 1 base and J shed 4 bases, with 7 bases lying between them. The CDR3 spans 13 residues. The variable domain in full, with the rest retrieved from reference TRBV2 and TRBJ1-2, is EPEVTQTPSHQVTQMGQEVILRCVPISNHLYFYWYRQILGQKVEFLVSFYNNEISEKSEIFDDQFSVERPDGSNFTLKIRSTKLEDSAMYFCASSEGQFYGYTFGSGTRLTVV.

The CDR3 here is CASSQDQRDTDGYTF. The CDR3, as DNA: TGCGCCAGCAGCCAAGATCAGAGAGACACGGATGGCTACACCTTC. The chain links TRBV4-3 to TRBJ1-2; D is ambiguous. There are 15 residues in the CDR3. Trimming took 0 bases from V and 6 from J, leaving 14 bases between them. Germline assignment: CDR1 LGHNA and CDR2 YSLEER.

The CDR3 nucleotides read TGTGCCAGCAGTTTTTGGAGTCACGACAGCCCAGATACGCAGTATTTT. Protein: CASSFWSHDSPDTQYF. The chain employs TRBV28 and TRBJ2-3; D is perhaps TRBD1 (5 bases). Germline V gene lookup returns CDR1 MDHEN and CDR2 SYDVKM. CDR3 length: 16 residues. The V end lost 3 bases, the J end lost 4 bases, and 17 bases lay between the germline ends.

The CDR3 DNA reads as TGTGCCAGCTCACCTCGAAGGAGCAACCAAGAGACCCAGTACTTC. This sequence encodes CASSPRRSNQETQYF. V is TRBV18 and J is TRBJ2-5; D unclear. The V gene's germline CDR1 is KGHSH and CDR2 LQKENI. V was cut by 3 bases and J by 0 bases, with 11 bases left in between. The CDR3 loop spans 15 amino acids.

The V and J genes are TRBV10-3 and TRBJ2-5, with D perhaps TRBD2 (5 bases). Germline V gene lookup returns CDR1 ENHRY and CDR2 SYGVKD. V lost 6 bases, J lost 3 bases, and 20 bases lay in between. The CDR3 sequence is 16 residues long. CDR3 in amino acids: CAISPGRGLGEETQYF. In DNA, the CDR3 is TGTGCCATCAGCCCGGGGAGAGGACTCGGTGAAGAGACCCAGTACTTC.

The chain carries TRBV5-5 and TRBJ2-5, with D possibly TRBD2 on 6 matching bases. V lost 4 bases and J lost 4, with 20 bases in between. Germline-derived CDR1 and CDR2 are SGHKS and YYEKEE (reference sequence). The CDR3 runs 16 residues. The CDR3 sequence: CASSNPTREGTETQYF. CDR3 nucleotide sequence: TGTGCCAGCAGCAACCCGACTAGGGAAGGTACAGAGACCCAGTACTTC.

This rearrangement joins TRBV7-2 to TRBJ2-3, with 8 bases lining up with TRBD1. Germline V gene data show CDR1 as SGHTA and CDR2 as FQGNSA. This CDR3 is built from 14 residues. The J segment lost 2 bases and the V segment lost 11 bases, leaving 9 bases of the junction unmatched. The CDR3: CASIRGRATDTQYF. CDR3 DNA: TGTGCCTCGATCAGGGGGCGCGCCACAGATACGCAGTATTTT.

The chain has TRBV4-3 and TRBJ1-5; the match to TRBD1 covers 10 bases. The CDR3 has 14 residues. Germline values: CDR1 LGHNA, CDR2 YSLEER. V was clipped by 4 bases and J by 5 bases; unmatched bases: 2. The CDR3 loop reads CASSPDRGHQPQHF. In DNA form, the CDR3 reads TGCGCCAGCAGCCCAGACAGGGGGCATCAGCCCCAGCATTTT.

The chain links TRBV29-1 to TRBJ1-4; 11 nucleotides match TRBD1. The CDR3 is 13 amino acids. CDR1 SQVTM and CDR2 ANQGSEA come from the germline V gene. The V segment lost 5 bases and the J segment 14 bases; nucleotides outside the gene matches: 10. The CDR3 DNA is TGCAGCGTTCTTGGACAGGGGGCGGAATGGCTGTTTTTT. The encoded protein is CSVLGQGAEWLFF.

This rearrangement joins TRBV21-1 to TRBJ1-1; the table's D call, TRBD1, has no DNA check behind it. TRBV21-1 is annotated as a pseudogene. CDR3 size: 16 residues. Here the CDR3 DNA reads TGTGCCAGCAGCAACGCCCGGACAGTTGAGAACACTGAAGCTTTCTTT. It encodes CASSNARTVENTEAFF.

Notes on this clone: Within the sample, other DNA sequences also encode this same CDR3. The genes are TRBV18 and TRBJ1-1; the match to TRBD1 covers 7 bases. J lost 0 bases, V lost 4 bases, and 2 bases had no gene match. CDR3 length: 14 amino acids. Looked up from germline, CDR1 is KGHSH and CDR2 is LQKENI. CDR3 region: CASSRQGVNTEAFF. The CDR3 nucleotides read TGTGCCAGCTCACGTCAGGGGGTGAACACTGAAGCTTTCTTT. The full variable domain, with the rest looked up from reference TRBV18 and TRBJ1-1, is NAGVMQNPRHLVRRRGQEARLRCSPMKGHSHVYWYRQLPEEGLKFMVYLQKENIIDESGMPKERFSAEFPKEGPSILRIQQVVRGDSAAYFCASSRQGVNTEAFFGQGTRLTVV.

The rearrangement uses TRBV9 and TRBJ2-3; 7 nucleotides agree with TRBD1. Germline CDR1 SGDLS, CDR2 YYNGEE. CDR3 length: 13 amino acids. With V trimmed by 7 bases and J by 3 bases, 5 bases remained unmatched. Here the CDR3 DNA reads TGTGCCAGCGGGGAACAGGGGACAGATACGCAGTATTTT. The encoded protein is CASGEQGTDTQYF. The complete variable domain, with remaining parts taken from reference TRBV9 and TRBJ2-3, reads DSGVTQTPKHLITATGQRVTLRCSPRSGDLSVYWYQQSLDQGLQFLIQYYNGEERAKGNILERFSAQQFPDLHSELNLSSLELGDSALYFCASGEQGTDTQYFGPGTRLTVL.

This clone has a single count. The genes are TRBV5-4 and TRBJ1-1, with D perhaps matching TRBD1 (5 bases). This CDR3 is 14 amino acids long. Germline V gene sequence: CDR1 SGHNT, CDR2 YYREEE (reference sequence). Trimming removed 4 bases at V and 5 bases at J, with 15 bases between. CDR3 bases: TGTGCCAGCAGCCCGATGGGGGGAGGTACTGAAGCTTTCTTT. Translating gives CASSPMGGGTEAFF. Full variable domain (remainder filled in from reference TRBV5-4 and TRBJ1-1): ETGVTQSPTHLIKTRGQQVTLRCSSQSGHNTVSWYQQALGQGPQFIFQYYREEENGRGNFPPRFSGLQFPNYSSELNVNALELDDSALYLCASSPMGGGTEAFFGQGTRLTVV.

The V and J genes are TRBV5-1 and TRBJ1-4, with no clear D. Per the germline V gene, CDR1 is SGHRS and CDR2 is YFSETQ. V lost 7 bases to trimming and J lost 5 bases, with 15 bases between them. This CDR3 region has 14 residues. CDR3 sequence reads: CASGLGGLNEKLFF. CDR3 coding DNA: TGCGCCAGCGGGCTCGGAGGTTTAAATGAAAAACTGTTTTTT.

This clone was counted once. V is TRBV5-1 and J is TRBJ2-1, with a weak D call TRBD1 (6 bases). CDR1 is SGHRS and CDR2 is YFSETQ in the germline V gene. CDR3 length: 20 amino acids. Trimming took 3 bases from V and 0 from J, leaving 25 bases between them. The CDR3 here is CASSWGLLSGSGVSYNEQFF. The CDR3 DNA sequence: TGCGCCAGCAGCTGGGGGCTCTTATCGGGGAGCGGAGTCTCCTACAATGAGCAGTTCTTC. Based on the CDR3 plus reference TRBV5-1 and TRBJ2-1, the full variable domain is KAGVTQTPRYLIKTRGQQVTLSCSPISGHRSVSWYQQTPGQGLQFLFEYFSETQRNKGNFPGRFSGRQFSNSRSEMNVSTLELGDSALYLCASSWGLLSGSGVSYNEQFFGPGTRLTVL.

The V and J genes are TRBV7-6 and TRBJ1-3; no firm D call. Between the trimmed V and J ends, which lost 1 base and 4 bases, there was a span of 14 bases. CDR1 is SGHVS and CDR2 is FNYEAQ in the germline V gene. The CDR3 is 16 residues long. This chain's CDR3 is CASSLVTDLSGNTIYF. The CDR3 region has the DNA TGTGCCAGCAGCTTAGTTACGGATTTATCAGGAAACACCATATATTTT.

This sequence joins TRBV2 and TRBJ2-7, with TRBD2 identical over 14 bases. From germline, CDR1 is SNHLY and CDR2 FYNNEI. V shed 11 bases, J shed 2 bases, and the junction held 8 bases outside the gene matches. The CDR3 length is 15 residues. The CDR3 region has the DNA TGTGCCCGGGGGACTAGCGGGAGCATCACCTACGAGCAGTACTTC. Translating gives CARGTSGSITYEQYF.

V usage is TRBV5-1 and J usage is TRBJ2-2, with D unclear. The CDR3 loop spans 14 amino acids. The V and J ends lost 4 bases and 5 bases respectively, with 12 bases between them. Per the germline V gene, CDR1 is SGHRS and CDR2 is YFSETQ. This CDR3 is CASSIGAQTGELFF. The DNA of the CDR3 is TGCGCCAGCAGCATAGGTGCACAGACCGGGGAGCTGTTTTTT.

This clone was observed a few times. The same CDR3 can be traced to other DNA sequences in this sample. The chain links TRBV5-1 to TRBJ2-7; D not resolved. The CDR3 is 11 residues long. The V gene lost 0 bases and the J gene lost 5 bases, with 3 bases spanning the gap. The germline V gene has CDR1 SGHRS and CDR2 YFSETQ. CDR3 sequence: CASSLGDEQYF. For the CDR3, the DNA is TGCGCCAGCAGCTTGGGGGACGAGCAGTACTTC.

The rearrangement uses TRBV7-2 and TRBJ2-5; 9 nucleotides line up with TRBD1. Germline V lookup: CDR1 SGHTA, CDR2 FQGNSA. The trim removed 4 bases at V and 2 bases at J, leaving 11 bases unmatched. The CDR3 runs 17 residues. CDR3 protein: CASSYRGDRENQETQYF. The CDR3 DNA is TGTGCCAGCAGCTATAGAGGGGACAGGGAGAATCAAGAGACCCAGTACTTC.